A single sample is the source of the 18 T cell receptor beta chains below, sequenced in a study of T-cell reconstitution after alpha-beta-depleted transplantation in children. For TCRbeta, the library was prepared with unique molecular identifiers. MiXCR, run by TCRdb on the PCR reads, gives a single entry per CDR3 protein. The sample has 600,000 to 700,000 distinct CDR3 sequences, roughly 13% seen once; the top ten hold about 0.77%. The sequencing used PBMCs, collected before TCRalphabeta/CD19-depleted stem cell transplant. The source of these receptors is a girl aged 2-10 years with congenital amegakaryocytic thrombocytopenia, due to receive a stem cell transplant.

This clonotype occurred many times. The chain is built from TRBV20-1 and TRBJ2-7; D unclear. Germline V gene data show CDR1 as DFQATT and CDR2 as SNEGSKA (reference sequence). V was clipped by 1 base and J by 8 bases, with 21 bases between them. The CDR3 spans 15 residues. This CDR3 reads CSARVPVDAPPQQYF. CDR3 DNA: TGCAGTGCTAGAGTCCCCGTTGATGCCCCCCCTCAGCAGTACTTC.

This chain links TRBV12-3 or TRBV12-4 with TRBJ1-2; D unresolved. The CDR3 is made up of 14 amino acids. Trimming removed 1 base at V and 8 bases at J, with 14 bases between. The CDR3 coding sequence is TGTGCCAGCAGTTTAGATATTTGGATGCGGGGCTACACCTTC. Its protein is CASSLDIWMRGYTF.

The chain has TRBV20-1 and TRBJ2-1; maybe TRBD2 (5 bases). From germline, CDR1 is DFQATT and CDR2 SNEGSKA (reference sequence). V lost 3 bases and J lost 0, with 12 bases in between. This CDR3 spans 15 amino acids. The CDR3 reads CSASLLVSSYNEQFF. CDR3 in DNA: TGCAGTGCTAGTTTACTAGTTAGCTCCTACAATGAGCAGTTCTTC.

This clonotype was detected a few times. The V call is TRBV20-1, the J call TRBJ2-7; tentative D call: TRBD2 (5 bases). The CDR3 is made up of 13 amino acids. Germline values: CDR1 DFQATT, CDR2 SNEGSKA (reference sequence). Trimming removed 2 bases at V and 0 bases at J, with 8 bases between. The CDR3 reads CSARTGNSYEQYF. The CDR3 DNA follows: TGCAGTGCTAGAACCGGGAACTCCTACGAGCAGTACTTC.

In its sample, this clonotype was seen a few times. The chain couples TRBV5-1 to TRBJ2-1, with TRBD2 matching over 7 bases. J lost 5 bases, V lost 0 bases, and 5 bases had no gene match. CDR3 length equals 15 residues. Germline CDR1 reads SGHRS; CDR2 reads YFSETQ. The DNA for the CDR3 is TGCGCCAGCAGCTTGGAGGGAGGGCCCCACAATGAGCAGTTCTTC. Translated, it gives CASSLEGGPHNEQFF.

In its sample, this clonotype was seen many times. The rearrangement uses TRBV5-1 and TRBJ2-1; maybe TRBD2 (5 bases). V lost 5 bases and J 4 bases, leaving 7 bases between the germline ends. Looked up from germline, CDR1 is SGHRS and CDR2 is YFSETQ. The CDR3 is made up of 12 amino acids. The chain's CDR3 is CASRRGYNEQFF. Here the CDR3 DNA reads TGCGCCAGCAGAAGAGGGTACAATGAGCAGTTCTTC. Using reference TRBV5-1 and TRBJ2-1 for the parts outside the CDR3, the full variable domain is KAGVTQTPRYLIKTRGQQVTLSCSPISGHRSVSWYQQTPGQGLQFLFEYFSETQRNKGNFPGRFSGRQFSNSRSEMNVSTLELGDSALYLCASRRGYNEQFFGPGTRLTVL.

This clonotype has only a few counts. The chain is built from TRBV7-9 and TRBJ2-5, with D possibly being TRBD1 (5 bases). Germline V gene sequence: CDR1 SEHNR, CDR2 FQNEAQ (reference sequence). This CDR3 region has 12 residues. Trimming cost V 1 base and J 10 bases, with 10 bases left between them. The CDR3 is CASSLGWTNQYF. The CDR3 region has the DNA TGTGCCAGCAGCTTAGGGTGGACAAACCAGTACTTC.

On this clonotype: This could be a read error, since a much larger clone is one nucleotide away. The conserved phenylalanine or tryptophan normally closing the CDR3 is absent here, so this likely arose from a read error. The CDR3 reads CASIRERGPYNEQFS. CDR3 DNA: TGCGCCAGCATCCGGGAGCGGGGCCCCTACAATGAGCAGTTCTCC. The gene calls are TRBV5-1 and TRBJ2-1, with 7 bases that match TRBD2. The CDR3 length is 15 residues. CDR1 and CDR2 (germline): SGHRS, YFSETQ. With 6 bases clipped from V and 2 bases from J, the junction kept 8 bases outside the gene matches.

V gene TRBV14 combines with J gene TRBJ1-1; 8 nucleotides align to TRBD1. There are 14 residues in the CDR3. V trimming: 5 bases; J trimming: 4 bases; junction bases outside the gene matches: 6. CDR1 is SGHDN, CDR2 FVKESK, per germline. The CDR3 DNA sequence: TGTGCCAGCAGCTTCGTGGACAGGGCCACTGAAGCTTTCTTT. It specifies CASSFVDRATEAFF.

V usage is TRBV5-1 and J usage is TRBJ2-1; 8 positions agree with TRBD1. From germline, CDR1 is SGHRS and CDR2 YFSETQ. The trim removed 4 bases at V and 7 bases at J, leaving 10 bases unmatched. This CDR3 is 15 amino acids long. The DNA of the CDR3 is TGCGCCAGCAGCCCCCGACAGGGGCCAGGGAATGAGCAGTTCTTC. Its translation: CASSPRQGPGNEQFF.

At least ten counts were recorded for this clonotype. The chain employs TRBV29-1 and TRBJ2-1, with 7 nucleotides matching TRBD2. CDR1 and CDR2 from the germline V gene are SQVTM and ANQGSEA. There are 14 residues in the CDR3. The V gene end was trimmed by 6 bases and the J gene end by 2 bases; junction bases not matched to a gene: 7. Here the CDR3 DNA reads TGCAGCGTCCAGCTAGCGGAGACCTACAATGAGCAGTTCTTC. Protein product: CSVQLAETYNEQFF.

The J gene is TRBJ2-7, the V gene TRBV5-1; D is unresolved. Germline-derived CDR1 and CDR2 are SGHRS and YFSETQ. The V end was cut by 5 bases, the J end by 6 bases, with 15 bases between. The CDR3 consists of 13 residues. CDR3 protein: CASRQFLPSEQYF. In DNA form, the CDR3 reads TGCGCCAGCAGGCAATTTCTCCCGTCCGAGCAGTACTTC.

This clonotype has ten or more counts. This chain connects TRBV12-5 to TRBJ2-1; 8 bases map to TRBD2. Germline V CDR1 and CDR2: LGHNT, FRNRAP. J was trimmed by 4 bases and V by 5 bases; bases with no gene match: 7. The CDR3 totals 15 residues. CDR3 bases: TGTGCTAGTGGTCCAACTAGCGGCAGATACAATGAGCAGTTCTTC. It specifies CASGPTSGRYNEQFF.

This clonotype was found many times. The chain is built from TRBV7-2 and TRBJ2-3; TRBD2 matches at 9 bases. Per germline, CDR1 SGHTA and CDR2 FQGNSA. Trimming took 5 bases from V and 2 from J; bases not matched to a gene: 11. The CDR3 length is 17 residues. The CDR3 loop is CASSRREGLALTDTQYF. Written as DNA, the CDR3 is TGTGCCAGCAGCCGTCGGGAGGGACTAGCCCTCACAGATACGCAGTATTTT.

This clonotype was found many times. This chain uses TRBV20-1 with TRBJ2-2; D might be TRBD1 (5 bases). Germline loops: CDR1 DFQATT, CDR2 SNEGSKA (reference sequence). Trimming removed 5 bases at V and 3 bases at J, with 19 bases between. The CDR3 is made up of 16 amino acids. The CDR3 DNA sequence: TGCAGTGCTCCATACCTGGGTCAGGGCCACACCGGGGAGCTGTTTTTT. It encodes CSAPYLGQGHTGELFF.

This clonotype was counted many times. The gene calls are TRBV4-1 and TRBJ2-3; D is possibly TRBD2 (5 bases). Germline values: CDR1 MGHRA, CDR2 YSYEKL. V gave up 0 bases and J gave up 5 bases, with 15 bases separating them. The CDR3 is made up of 16 amino acids. The DNA of the CDR3 is TGCGCCAGCAGCCAAGATCCCACGGGAACGGGAGATACGCAGTATTTT. Its translation is CASSQDPTGTGDTQYF.

This clonotype has just a few counts. The chain is built from TRBV5-1 and TRBJ2-6; possible D gene TRBD1, 6 bases. CDR1 is SGHRS, CDR2 YFSETQ, per germline. V was cut by 2 bases and J by 0 bases, with 15 bases left in between. The CDR3 is 18 amino acids. The CDR3 loop reads CASSFYTGLLSGANVLTF. CDR3 coding DNA: TGCGCCAGCAGCTTTTACACAGGGCTGCTCTCTGGGGCCAACGTCCTGACTTTC.

V usage is TRBV5-6 and J usage is TRBJ2-7; possibly TRBD2 for D (5 bases). Trimming cost V 4 bases and J 3 bases, with 17 bases left between them. CDR1 SGHDT and CDR2 YYEEEE come from the germline V gene. CDR3 size: 15 residues. CDR3 bases: TGTGCCAGCAGCCTTGGTGTGGCGAGGGTCTACGAGCAGTACTTC. It translates to CASSLGVARVYEQYF.